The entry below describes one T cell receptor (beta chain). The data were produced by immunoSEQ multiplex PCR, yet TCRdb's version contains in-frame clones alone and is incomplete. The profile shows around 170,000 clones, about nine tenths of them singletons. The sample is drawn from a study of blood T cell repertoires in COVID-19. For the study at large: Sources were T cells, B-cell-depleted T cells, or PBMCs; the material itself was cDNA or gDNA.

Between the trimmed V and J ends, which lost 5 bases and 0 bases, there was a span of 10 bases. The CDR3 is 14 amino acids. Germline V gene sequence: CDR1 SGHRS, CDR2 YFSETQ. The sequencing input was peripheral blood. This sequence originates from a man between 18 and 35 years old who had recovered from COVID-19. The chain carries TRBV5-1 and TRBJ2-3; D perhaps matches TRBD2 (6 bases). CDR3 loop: CASSSGESTDTQYF. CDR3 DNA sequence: TGCGCCAGCAGTAGCGGAGAGAGCACAGATACGCAGTATTTT.